The 2 T cell receptor beta chains presented below share a single source sample, sequenced in a study of control samples from healthy donors and cancer patients. Method: immunoSEQ multiplex PCR; TCRdb's copy keeps in-frame clones and lacks some. The table lists about 150,000 clones, 75% to 95% of them singletons. The sequenced sample consisted of blood. Receptors were obtained from a middle-aged woman in good health.

This chain uses TRBV7-6 with TRBJ2-2; D is undetermined. This CDR3 spans 12 amino acids. Trimming pared 5 bases from V and 6 bases from J, leaving 7 bases between. CDR1 and CDR2 (germline): SGHVS, FNYEAQ. Here the CDR3 reads CASSQRAGELFF. The CDR3 DNA sequence: TGTGCCAGCAGCCAACGAGCCGGGGAGCTGTTTTTT.

This chain uses TRBV3-1 (or the pseudogene TRBV3-2) with TRBJ2-7, with a tentative D call TRBD2 (6 bases). There are 15 residues in the CDR3. The V and J ends lost 1 base and 4 bases respectively, with 14 bases between them. CDR1 is LGHDT, CDR2 YNNKEL, per germline (reference sequence). In DNA form, the CDR3 reads TGTGCCAGCAGCCAAGGAGTAGCTAGCGAATACGAGCAGTACTTC. Residues: CASSQGVASEYEQYF.